The sequence of this T cell receptor (beta chain) was determined in a study of T-cell reconstitution after alpha-beta-depleted transplantation in children. Trimming removed 3 bases at V and 5 bases at J, with 20 bases between. The CDR3 length is 15 residues. CDR1 DFQATT and CDR2 SNEGSKA come from the germline V gene (reference sequence). Study-wide results and caveats: Elevated TCRbeta diversity at day 60 was traced, in some patients, to surviving recipient T cells and thymic progenitors. Alpha-beta T cells about two months after transplant reportedly derived from several hundred expanded graft clones.

Unique molecular identifiers featured in how the TCRbeta library was prepared. TCRdb fed the PCR reads into MiXCR, producing one record per CDR3 protein. The data contain around 700,000 distinct CDR3 sequences, about an eighth of them singletons. This clonotype has a handful of counts. Its antigen is not identified. Sequences were derived from PBMCs, sampled before TCRalphabeta/CD19-depleted stem cell transplant. The receptor comes from a girl aged 2 to 10 with congenital amegakaryocytic thrombocytopenia, due to receive a stem cell transplant. The chain has TRBV20-1 and TRBJ2-7; D perhaps matches TRBD2 (5 bases). This chain's CDR3 is CSARGAAATTHEQYF. The CDR3 coding sequence is TGCAGTGCTAGGGGAGCGGCAGCAACCACCCACGAGCAGTACTTC.